This record concerns one TCR beta chain sequence. The CDR3 totals 16 residues. Germline V lookup: CDR1 MDHEN, CDR2 SYDVKM. Trimming took 8 bases from V and 3 from J; bases not matched to a gene: 15. Methods used by the authors: How many nucleated cells were present was estimated from reference gene primer amplification. The data were produced by immunoSEQ multiplex PCR, yet TCRdb's version contains in-frame clones alone and is incomplete. The DNA was the basis for D and trimming; V, J and clone size are from that table. The table lists 250,000 or so clones, 86% of them singletons, with about 3% in the top ten. The sample comes from a study of blood T cell repertoires in COVID-19. Across the study: Sites across the United States, Italy and Spain contributed samples from acute and convalescent COVID-19. From T cells, B-cell-depleted T cells, or PBMCs came the material, which was cDNA or gDNA.

The TCR was taken from a woman aged 25-40 years with active or convalescent COVID-19. The V and J genes are TRBV28 and TRBJ1-1, with 7 positions matching TRBD1. Sequencing was done on a sample of peripheral blood. This CDR3 is CASVPATGAGDTEAFF. The CDR3 DNA is TGTGCCAGCGTTCCGGCTACAGGGGCTGGGGACACTGAAGCTTTCTTT. Full variable domain (outside the CDR3, taken from reference TRBV28 and TRBJ1-1): DVKVTQSSRYLVKRTGEKVFLECVQDMDHENMFWYRQDPGLGLRLIYFSYDVKMKEKGDIPEGYSVSREKKERFSLILESASTNQTSMYLCASVPATGAGDTEAFFGQGTRLTVV.